The clone carrying this T cell receptor beta chain was seen at least ten times. The antigen remains undetermined. This specimen belongs to a study of regulatory T cells in long-lasting Graves disease. Documented time point: newly diagnosed GD, antithyroid drugs for less than 3 months. Isolated PBMC RNA provided the starting material for the TCR library. Trimming stripped 5 bases from V and 7 bases from J, with 11 bases between. The CDR3 totals 12 residues. CDR1 and CDR2 (germline): PRHDT, FYEKMQ (reference sequence). General study points: The sample size was small, and this may have reduced accuracy. Persistent Graves' patients showed less TCR diversity than newly diagnosed patients showed. Persistent patients had a count of shared public clonotypes (2,741) that exceeded that of new patients (approximately 1,000). TRBV28, TRBJ1-2 and TRBJ2-5 emerged as the favored segments in persistent disease.

CDR3 regions were amplified by Arm-PCR using iRepertoire HTBI primers to build TCR beta libraries. Each CDR3 protein gets one entry after TCRdb re-called the multiplex PCR reads with MiXCR. The sample yields a few hundred thousand distinct CDR3 sequences, 14% seen once. The data were also submitted as part of a second study, on T cells in Graves' hyperthyroidism and ophthalmopathy.

The sequence came from a woman aged 45-59 years with Graves disease. The input for sequencing was peripheral blood mononuclear cells (PBMCs), taken at new diagnosis, from a patient treated with antithyroid drugs. The rearrangement links TRBV13 to TRBJ2-5; D is uncertain. The CDR3 coding sequence is TGTGCCAGCAGCCCGGAATCCGGGACCCAGTACTTC. The encoded protein is CASSPESGTQYF.